This T cell receptor beta chain was identified during a study of shared clonotypes between healthy human individuals. This table comes from immunoSEQ multiplex PCR, and its TCRdb copy is limited to in-frame clones, with some not included. The table shows 950,000 to 1,200,000 clones, with approximately 80% occurring only once. A note on this clone: Additional DNA sequences in this sample encode the identical CDR3.

After removal of 5 bases from V and 4 bases from J, the junction contained 6 bases not matched to a gene. This CDR3 contains 14 residues. The germline V gene has CDR1 MNHNS and CDR2 SASEGT. The chain combines TRBV6-1 with TRBJ2-7, with TRBD1 matching over 9 bases. This TCR derives from a man in his late teens or twenties in good health. Some clones in this sample may be carry-over from other donors' samples. Sample: memory CD4+ T cells from PBMCs. Sample subset: CD45RA-negative fraction. The CDR3 loop reads CASSPRTGEYEQYF. The DNA for the CDR3 is TGTGCCAGCAGTCCGAGGACAGGGGAATACGAGCAGTACTTC.